A single sample is the source of the 22 T cell receptor beta chains below, sequenced in a study of blood T cell repertoires in COVID-19. Assay: immunoSEQ multiplex PCR; the TCRdb copy retains only in-frame clones and omits some. The sample records some 330,000 clones, approximately 87% being singletons. The sample consisted of PBMCs or T cells enriched from blood (not recorded which). The origin of the receptors is a man aged 35-49 years in a cohort exposed to, infected with or recovered from COVID-19 (not recorded which).

The count of this clone is one. This CDR3 reads CASRYRHQGSNQPQHF. The CDR3, as DNA: TGTGCCAGCAGATACAGGCACCAAGGGAGCAATCAGCCCCAGCATTTT. J is TRBJ1-5 and V is TRBV11-3, with D tentatively TRBD1 (5 bases). CDR1 SGHNT and CDR2 YENEEA come from the germline V gene. V lost 6 bases and J 1 base, leaving 16 bases between the germline ends. CDR3 length equals 16 residues.

The J gene is TRBJ2-7, the V gene TRBV6-1; D ambiguous. Germline CDR1 reads MNHNS; CDR2 reads SASEGT. Trimming took 2 bases from V and 0 from J, leaving 5 bases between them. CDR3 length equals 13 residues. In nucleotides, the CDR3 is TGTGCCAGCAGTGAAACCAGCTCCTACGAGCAGTACTTC. Protein: CASSETSSYEQYF.

The chain recombines TRBV30 with TRBJ2-1; TRBD2 aligns across 9 bases. The CDR3 covers 16 residues. Germline V lookup: CDR1 GTSNPN, CDR2 SVGIG (reference sequence). The trim removed 1 base at V and 8 bases at J, leaving 12 bases unmatched. This CDR3 reads CAWSGKSAGGPHEQFF. CDR3 coding DNA: TGTGCCTGGAGTGGGAAGTCCGCGGGAGGGCCGCATGAGCAGTTCTTC.

This clone was observed once. The CDR3 here is CASRTGLAGDAKNIQYF. In DNA, the CDR3 is TGTGCCAGCAGAACGGGACTAGCGGGAGACGCCAAAAACATTCAGTACTTC. J is TRBJ2-4 and V is TRBV28; 14 bases agree with TRBD2. The CDR3 consists of 17 residues. Unmatched junction bases numbered 5, after V lost 6 bases and J lost 1 base. The germline gives CDR1 MDHEN, CDR2 SYDVKM.

This rearrangement joins TRBV18 to TRBJ2-3; a weak D match, TRBD1 (5 bases). This CDR3 contains 16 residues. Trimming pared 0 bases from V and 4 bases from J, leaving 14 bases between. The V gene's germline CDR1 is KGHSH and CDR2 LQKENI. CDR3 nucleotides: TGTGCCAGCTCACCACCGGTAGGGGCTGCGGCAGATACGCAGTATTTT. This codes for CASSPPVGAAADTQYF.

The CDR3 region is CASSRGGLDGYTF. The CDR3 DNA sequence: TGTGCCAGTAGCCGTGGAGGGCTCGATGGCTACACCTTC. This chain links TRBV19 with TRBJ1-2; the D is unclear. The CDR3 consists of 13 residues. Germline CDR1 reads LNHDA; CDR2 reads SQIVND (reference sequence). The V and J ends lost 6 bases and 6 bases respectively, with 14 bases between them.

A single count supports this clone. CDR3 sequence: CASSARQPTNEKLFF. The CDR3 region has the DNA TGTGCCAGCAGCGCCCGACAGCCAACTAATGAAAAACTGTTTTTT. The chain couples TRBV7-9 to TRBJ1-4; the D gene is possibly TRBD1 (5 bases). CDR1 and CDR2 from the germline V gene are SEHNR and FQNEAQ (reference sequence). Trimming took off 5 bases at V and 0 bases at J, with 10 bases between the two ends. This CDR3 comprises 15 residues. Based on the CDR3 plus reference TRBV7-9 and TRBJ1-4, the full variable domain is DTGVSQNPRHKITKRGQNVTFRCDPISEHNRLYWYRQTLGQGPEFLTYFQNEAQLEKSRLLSDRFSAERPKGSFSTLEIQRTEQGDSAMYLCASSARQPTNEKLFFGSGTQLSVL.

This clone occurred once. This chain connects TRBV7-9 to TRBJ2-7; D is undetermined. This CDR3 is built from 14 residues. V was cut by 5 bases and J by 0 bases, with 11 bases left in between. Germline loops: CDR1 SEHNR, CDR2 FQNEAQ (reference sequence). The CDR3 protein is CASSNGRSSYEQYF. The CDR3, as DNA: TGTGCCAGCAGCAACGGAAGGAGCTCCTACGAGCAGTACTTC. Combining the CDR3 with reference TRBV7-9 and TRBJ2-7 gives the whole variable domain DTGVSQNPRHKITKRGQNVTFRCDPISEHNRLYWYRQTLGQGPEFLTYFQNEAQLEKSRLLSDRFSAERPKGSFSTLEIQRTEQGDSAMYLCASSNGRSSYEQYFGPGTRLTVT.

DNA for the CDR3: TGTGCCAGCAGCTTATGGGGGACAGATTTAGGTGCTTCACCCCTCCACTTT. This translates into CASSLWGTDLGASPLHF. The chain links TRBV7-8 to TRBJ1-6; 7 nucleotides match TRBD1. This CDR3 region has 17 residues. J lost 9 bases, V lost 2 bases, and 13 bases had no gene match. Germline V lookup: CDR1 SGHVS, CDR2 FQNEAQ. The full variable domain, its missing parts supplied by reference TRBV7-8 and TRBJ1-6, is GAGVSQSPRYKVAKRGQDVALRCDPISGHVSLFWYQQALGQGPEFLTYFQNEAQLDKSGLPSDRFFAERPEGSVSTLKIQRTQQEDSAVYLCASSLWGTDLGASPLHFGNGTRLTVT.

This clone was recorded at least ten times. The V call is TRBV6-4, the J call TRBJ2-3, with 10 bases identical to TRBD2. J lost 7 bases, V lost 5 bases, and 6 bases had no gene match. CDR1 and CDR2 from the germline V gene are MRHNA and SNTAGT. The CDR3 spans 14 residues. The CDR3 sequence: CASSPSGSRYTQYF. The CDR3 DNA is TGTGCCAGCAGTCCTAGCGGGAGTAGGTATACGCAGTATTTT.

The rearrangement joins TRBV30 to TRBJ1-3; tentative D call: TRBD1 (6 bases). CDR3 length: 15 amino acids. V dropped 0 bases and J dropped 7 bases, with 16 bases sitting between them. CDR1 GTSNPN and CDR2 SVGIG come from the germline V gene (reference sequence). The CDR3 region has the DNA TGTGCCTGGAGTGTAGTGTCTCGGGGGGCCAACACCATATATTTT. This sequence encodes CAWSVVSRGANTIYF.

This chain links TRBV24-1 with TRBJ2-7; 9 bases agree with TRBD1. Trimming cost V 3 bases and J 1 base; bases outside gene matches: 3. The CDR3 has 15 amino acids. Germline V gene sequence: CDR1 KGHDR, CDR2 SFDVKD. The CDR3 nucleotides are TGTGCCACCAGTGATCCGGGACAGGGATCCTACGAGCAGTACTTC. Protein sequence: CATSDPGQGSYEQYF.

This clone was picked up a small number of times. CDR3 region: CASSLGTAGGLAKNIQYF. The CDR3 DNA follows: TGCGCCAGCAGCTTGGGAACAGCGGGAGGGCTGGCCAAAAACATTCAGTACTTC. The chain recombines TRBV5-1 with TRBJ2-4, with TRBD2 matching 10 bases. This CDR3 is built from 18 residues. J lost 1 base, V lost 0 bases, and 7 bases had no gene match. Germline V gene sequence: CDR1 SGHRS, CDR2 YFSETQ.

The genes are TRBV11-3 and TRBJ2-3, with a weak D call TRBD2 (6 bases). Germline CDR1 SGHNT, CDR2 YENEEA. The V gene lost 1 base and the J gene lost 2 bases, with 13 bases spanning the gap. The CDR3 loop spans 16 amino acids. CDR3: CASSLGERASTDTQYF. The CDR3 bases are TGTGCCAGCAGCTTAGGTGAGCGGGCCTCCACAGATACGCAGTATTTT.

As to this clone: This CDR3 is also generated by other DNA sequences in the sample. The V and J genes are TRBV5-1 and TRBJ1-2; the match to TRBD1 covers 10 bases. With 3 bases clipped from V and 5 bases from J, the junction kept 4 bases outside the gene matches. CDR1 and CDR2 (germline): SGHRS, YFSETQ. The CDR3 covers 14 residues. Here the CDR3 reads CASSSGTGVYGYTF. The CDR3 DNA is TGCGCCAGCAGCTCCGGGACAGGGGTGTATGGCTACACCTTC.

This chain uses TRBV6-1 with TRBJ2-3; TRBD2 matches at 13 bases. The length of the CDR3 is 16 residues. The V and J ends lost 3 bases and 5 bases, in that order; junction bases with no gene match: 5. Germline loops: CDR1 MNHNS, CDR2 SASEGT. The CDR3 DNA reads TGTGCCAGCAGTGATGCGAGGACTAGCGGGAGAGATACGCAGTATTTT. It codes for CASSDARTSGRDTQYF.

V and J are TRBV24-1 and TRBJ2-1; D gene unclear. This CDR3 is 13 amino acids long. V shed 1 base and J shed 6 bases, with 6 bases lying between them. Looked up from germline, CDR1 is KGHDR and CDR2 is SFDVKD. This CDR3 reads CATSDFYSNEQFF. The CDR3 nucleotides are TGTGCCACCAGTGATTTCTACAGCAATGAGCAGTTCTTC.

The chain employs TRBV4-1 and TRBJ2-6; 11 nucleotides align to TRBD2. Germline V CDR1 and CDR2: MGHRA, YSYEKL. The V gene end was trimmed by 4 bases and the J gene end by 0 bases; junction bases not matched to a gene: 2. The CDR3 sequence is 17 residues long. In DNA form, the CDR3 reads TGCGCCAGCAGCCCTAGCGGGAGGAGCTCTGGGGCCAACGTCCTGACTTTC. Protein sequence: CASSPSGRSSGANVLTF.

This clone showed up just once. The chain is built from TRBV30 and TRBJ1-6, with D uncertain. CDR3 length: 13 residues. Germline V gene lookup returns CDR1 GTSNPN and CDR2 SVGIG (reference sequence). V was shortened by 0 bases and J by 5 bases, with 5 bases between the two germline ends. The chain's CDR3 is CAWSVLDNSPLHF. CDR3 DNA sequence: TGTGCCTGGAGTGTACTTGATAATTCACCCCTCCACTTT.

This sequence joins TRBV7-2 and TRBJ2-3; a weak D match, TRBD2 (5 bases). Germline CDR1 SGHTA, CDR2 FQGNSA. V lost 6 bases to trimming and J lost 1 base, with 14 bases between them. CDR3 size: 15 residues. CDR3 DNA sequence: TGTGCCAGCAGGCCGACGGGAAGGGGCACAGATACGCAGTATTTT. Translated, it gives CASRPTGRGTDTQYF.

The table lists this clone with a few counts. V is TRBV11-2 and J is TRBJ2-3; TRBD1 matches 8 bases. Germline V gives CDR1 SGHAT, CDR2 FQNNGV. Trimming at V came to 5 bases and at J to 5 bases, leaving 9 bases not matched to a gene. The CDR3 runs to 15 residues. CDR3 protein: CASSTVRGRGDTQYF. The CDR3 nucleotides read TGTGCCAGCAGCACCGTCAGGGGGCGCGGAGATACGCAGTATTTT.

V is TRBV5-1 and J is TRBJ2-1; unclear D gene. Germline CDR1 and CDR2: SGHRS and YFSETQ. The ends were cut back, 4 bases at V and 0 bases at J, with 11 bases in the middle. The CDR3 covers 15 residues. The CDR3 is CASSRSESSYNEQFF. CDR3 bases: TGCGCCAGCAGCCGAAGCGAAAGCTCCTACAATGAGCAGTTCTTC. The entire variable domain, with the rest obtained from reference TRBV5-1 and TRBJ2-1, is as follows: KAGVTQTPRYLIKTRGQQVTLSCSPISGHRSVSWYQQTPGQGLQFLFEYFSETQRNKGNFPGRFSGRQFSNSRSEMNVSTLELGDSALYLCASSRSESSYNEQFFGPGTRLTVL.